These T cell receptor beta chains were read from a single sample in a study of human T cells and chemical hapten exposure. TCRdb passed the RACE reads through MiXCR, listing each CDR3 protein once. The sample holds some 90,000 distinct CDR3 sequences; about 8.8% are singletons and the top ten take 2.5% to 3%. The sample taken for sequencing was whole blood. Receptors were obtained from a female donor in good health. Some clones in this sample may be carry-over from other donors' samples. The CDR3 runs from the conserved cysteine through the conserved F or W. A D gene is named only where the DNA matches it firmly. A row's size may be missing; if present it is once, few, many or a size class.

few,TRBD1,TRBV20-1,TRBJ1-5,CSAREPQGEQPQHF,TGCAGTGCTAGAGAACCACAGGGGGAGCAGCCCCAGCATTTT
.,TRBD2,TRBV6-2/TRBV6-3,TRBJ2-5,CASSVAGGPRETQYF,TGTGCCAGCAGTGTAGCGGGAGGGCCTCGAGAGACCCAGTACTTC
few,.,TRBV4-2,TRBJ2-5,CASSQDPAVGETQYF,TGTGCCAGCAGCCAAGATCCAGCGGTTGGAGAGACCCAGTACTTC
many,TRBD1,TRBV5-6,TRBJ1-4,CASSQRTGNEKLFF,TGTGCCAGCAGTCAGAGGACAGGGAATGAAAAACTGTTTTTT
few,.,TRBV4-2,TRBJ2-1,CASSQEAWDFNEQFF,TGTGCCAGCAGCCAAGAGGCGTGGGACTTTAATGAGCAGTTCTTC
many,.,TRBV5-4,TRBJ2-1,CASSTDLAHNEQFF,TGTGCCAGCAGCACGGACCTAGCACACAATGAGCAGTTCTTC
few,.,TRBV2,TRBJ1-2,CASSPEPGGTYGYTF,TGTGCCAGCAGTCCTGAACCGGGGGGGACCTATGGCTACACCTTC
few,.,TRBV11-2,TRBJ1-1,CASSLGARGTEAFF,TGTGCCAGCAGCTTAGGGGCGAGGGGGACTGAAGCTTTCTTT
few,.,TRBV11-2,TRBJ2-3,CASSLVVLSTDTQYF,TGTGCCAGCAGCTTAGTTGTCCTTAGCACAGATACGCAGTATTTT
few,.,TRBV12-3/TRBV12-4,TRBJ2-2,CASRSQGGTGELFF,TGTGCCAGCAGGTCCCAGGGGGGCACCGGGGAGCTGTTTTTT
.,.,TRBV2,TRBJ1-1,CASSEPARACEAFF,TGTGCCAGCAGTGAGCCAGCCCGAGCATGTGAAGCTTTCTTT
.,TRBD2,TRBV14,TRBJ2-3,CASSQDSGSTDTQYF,TGTGCCAGCAGCCAGGATAGCGGGAGCACAGATACGCAGTATTTT
few,TRBD1,TRBV19,TRBJ1-4,CASRTGTAEDEKLFF,TGTGCCAGTAGGACCGGGACAGCAGAAGATGAAAAACTGTTTTTT
few,TRBD1,TRBV4-2,TRBJ2-7,CASSLGNRGLDEQYF,TGTGCCAGCAGCCTTGGGAACAGGGGGTTGGACGAGCAGTACTTC
many,.,TRBV2,TRBJ1-5,CASSGSRANNQPQHF,TGTGCCAGCAGTGGGTCGAGAGCCAACAATCAGCCCCAGCATTTT
few,TRBD2,TRBV3-1,TRBJ2-1,CASSQAGTSGYNEQLF,TGTGCCAGCAGCCAAGCCGGGACTAGCGGGTACAATGAGCAGCTCTTC
few,.,TRBV6-2/TRBV6-3,TRBJ1-5,CASSYRDGRFSNQPQHF,TGTGCCAGCAGTTACCGGGACGGAAGATTTAGCAATCAGCCCCAGCATTTT
many,TRBD1,TRBV3-1,TRBJ1-5,CASSQGGTASNQPQHF,TGTGCCAGCAGCCAAGGAGGGACAGCAAGCAATCAGCCCCAGCATTTT
few,TRBD2,TRBV27,TRBJ2-7,CASREIGLANTYEQYF,TGTGCCAGCAGGGAGATCGGACTAGCGAACACCTACGAGCAGTACTTC
few,.,TRBV27,TRBJ1-5,CASSFGGSNQPQHF,TGTGCCAGCAGTTTTGGAGGGAGCAATCAGCCCCAGCATTTT
.,TRBD2,TRBV30,TRBJ2-2,CACGGLAGGRSSGELFF,TGTGCCTGCGGGGGACTAGCGGGAGGCCGAAGCTCCGGGGAGCTGTTTTTT
many,.,TRBV28,TRBJ1-5,CASSPAGQLFSNQPQHF,TGTGCCAGCAGCCCCGCAGGACAACTATTTAGCAATCAGCCCCAGCATTTT
.,TRBD1,TRBV19,TRBJ1-1,CASSRQGETEAFF,TGTGCCAGTAGCCGACAGGGGGAGACTGAAGCTTTCTTT
.,.,TRBV9,TRBJ2-5,CASSGAGGTLETQYF,TGTGCCAGCAGCGGTGCCGGGGGTACCCTAGAGACCCAGTACTTC
.,.,TRBV20-1,TRBJ1-5,CSAPGPSNQPQHF,TGCAGTGCTCCCGGGCCTAGCAATCAGCCCCAGCATTTT
few,.,TRBV28,TRBJ1-5,CASSFQGGQPQHF,TGTGCCAGCAGTTTCCAGGGTGGTCAGCCCCAGCATTTT
few,.,TRBV2,TRBJ2-3,CASSEALEGVSTDTQYF,TGTGCCAGCAGTGAAGCGCTTGAGGGGGTGAGCACAGATACGCAGTATTTT